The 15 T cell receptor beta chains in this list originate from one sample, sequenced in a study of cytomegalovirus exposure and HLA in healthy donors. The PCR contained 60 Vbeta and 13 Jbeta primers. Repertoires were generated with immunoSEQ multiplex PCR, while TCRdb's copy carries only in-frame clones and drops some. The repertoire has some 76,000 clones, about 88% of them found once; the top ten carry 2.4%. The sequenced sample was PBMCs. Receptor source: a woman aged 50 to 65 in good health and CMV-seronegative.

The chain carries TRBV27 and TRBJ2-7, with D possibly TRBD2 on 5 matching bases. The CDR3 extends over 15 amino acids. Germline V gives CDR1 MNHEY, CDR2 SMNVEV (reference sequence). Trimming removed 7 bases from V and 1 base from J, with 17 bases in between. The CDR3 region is CASTLTGIGSYEQYV. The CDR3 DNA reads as TGTGCCAGCACATTGACGGGGATAGGATCCTACGAGCAGTACGTC.

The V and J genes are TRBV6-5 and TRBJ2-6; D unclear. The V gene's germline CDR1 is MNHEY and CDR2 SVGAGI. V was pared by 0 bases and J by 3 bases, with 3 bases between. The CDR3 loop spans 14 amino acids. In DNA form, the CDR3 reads TGTGCCAGCAGTTACTCGAGTGGGGCCAACGTCCTGACTTTC. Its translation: CASSYSSGANVLTF.

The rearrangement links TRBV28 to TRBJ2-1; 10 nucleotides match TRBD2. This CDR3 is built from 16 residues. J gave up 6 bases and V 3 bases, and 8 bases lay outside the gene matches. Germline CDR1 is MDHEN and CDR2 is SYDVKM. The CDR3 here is CASSFVAGGSRNEQFF. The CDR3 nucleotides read TGTGCCAGCAGTTTCGTAGCGGGAGGATCGCGCAATGAGCAGTTCTTC.

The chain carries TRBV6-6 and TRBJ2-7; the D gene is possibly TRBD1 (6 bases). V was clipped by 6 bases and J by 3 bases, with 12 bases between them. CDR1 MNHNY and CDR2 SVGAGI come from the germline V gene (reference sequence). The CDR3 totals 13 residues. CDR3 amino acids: CASRKGQDYEQYV. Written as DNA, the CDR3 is TGTGCCAGCAGAAAGGGACAAGACTACGAGCAGTACGTC.

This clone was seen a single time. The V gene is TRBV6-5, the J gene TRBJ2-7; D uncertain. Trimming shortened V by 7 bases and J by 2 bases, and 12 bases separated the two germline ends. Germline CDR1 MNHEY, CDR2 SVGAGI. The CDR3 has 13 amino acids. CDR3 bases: TGTGCCAGCACCACAGCCGCCACCTACGAGCAGTACGTC. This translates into CASTTAATYEQYV.

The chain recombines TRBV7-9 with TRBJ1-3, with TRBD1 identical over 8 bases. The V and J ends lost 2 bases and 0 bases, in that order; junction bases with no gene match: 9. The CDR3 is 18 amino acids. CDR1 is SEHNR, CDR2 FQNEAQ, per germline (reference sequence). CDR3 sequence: CASSLMVTGGFSGNTIYF. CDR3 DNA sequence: TGTGCCAGCAGCTTAATGGTCACAGGGGGATTCTCTGGAAACACCATATATTTT.

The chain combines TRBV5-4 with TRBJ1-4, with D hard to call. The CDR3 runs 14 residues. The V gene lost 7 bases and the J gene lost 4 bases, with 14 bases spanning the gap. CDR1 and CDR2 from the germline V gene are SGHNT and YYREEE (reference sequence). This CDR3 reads CASGVRGNNEKLFF. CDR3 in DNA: TGTGCCAGCGGAGTGAGAGGAAATAATGAAAAACTGTTTTTT.

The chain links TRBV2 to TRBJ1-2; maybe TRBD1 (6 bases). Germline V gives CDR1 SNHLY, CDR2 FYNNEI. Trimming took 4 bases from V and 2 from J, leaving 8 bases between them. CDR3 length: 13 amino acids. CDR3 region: CASSADSNYGYTF. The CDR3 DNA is TGTGCCAGCAGTGCGGACAGCAACTATGGCTACACCTTC.

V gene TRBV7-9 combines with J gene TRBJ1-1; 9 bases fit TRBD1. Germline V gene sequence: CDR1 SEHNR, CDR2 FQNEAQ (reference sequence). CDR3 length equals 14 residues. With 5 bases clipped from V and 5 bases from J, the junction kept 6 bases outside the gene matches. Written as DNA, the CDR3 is TGTGCCAGCAGCATGGGACAGGGAAGGACTGAAGCTTTCTTT. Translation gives CASSMGQGRTEAFF.

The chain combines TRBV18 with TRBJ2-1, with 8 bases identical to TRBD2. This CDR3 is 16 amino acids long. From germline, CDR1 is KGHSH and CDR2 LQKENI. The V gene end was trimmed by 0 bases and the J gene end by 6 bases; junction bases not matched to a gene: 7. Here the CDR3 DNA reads TGTGCCAGCTCACCACCCGGCCAGCGGGGGATCAATGAGCAGTTCTTC. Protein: CASSPPGQRGINEQFF.

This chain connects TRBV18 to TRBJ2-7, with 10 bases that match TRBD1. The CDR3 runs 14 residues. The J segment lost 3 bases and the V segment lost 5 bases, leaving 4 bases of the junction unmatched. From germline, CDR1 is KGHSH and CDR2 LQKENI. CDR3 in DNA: TGTGCCAGCTCATCCGGGACAGGGGACTACGAGCAGTACTTC. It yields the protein CASSSGTGDYEQYF. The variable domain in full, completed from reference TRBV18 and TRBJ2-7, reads NAGVMQNPRHLVRRRGQEARLRCSPMKGHSHVYWYRQLPEEGLKFMVYLQKENIIDESGMPKERFSAEFPKEGPSILRIQQVVRGDSAAYFCASSSGTGDYEQYFGPGTRLTVT.

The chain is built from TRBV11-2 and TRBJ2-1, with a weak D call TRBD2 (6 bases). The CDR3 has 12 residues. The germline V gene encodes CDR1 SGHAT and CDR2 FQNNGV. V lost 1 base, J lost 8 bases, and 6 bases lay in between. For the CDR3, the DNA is TGTGCCAGCAGCTTAGGGGGGGATGAGCAGTTCTTC. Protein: CASSLGGDEQFF. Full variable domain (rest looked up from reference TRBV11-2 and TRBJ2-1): EAGVAQSPRYKIIEKRQSVAFWCNPISGHATLYWYQQILGQGPKLLIQFQNNGVVDDSQLPKDRFSAERLKGVDSTLKIQPAKLEDSAVYLCASSLGGDEQFFGPGTRLTVL.

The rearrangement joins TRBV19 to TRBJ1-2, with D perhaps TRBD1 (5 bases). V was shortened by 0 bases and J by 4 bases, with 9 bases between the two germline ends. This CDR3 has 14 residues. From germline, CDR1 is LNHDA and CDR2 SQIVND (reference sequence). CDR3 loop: CASSIEGRVYGYTF. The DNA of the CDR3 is TGTGCCAGTAGTATAGAGGGCAGGGTCTATGGCTACACCTTC.

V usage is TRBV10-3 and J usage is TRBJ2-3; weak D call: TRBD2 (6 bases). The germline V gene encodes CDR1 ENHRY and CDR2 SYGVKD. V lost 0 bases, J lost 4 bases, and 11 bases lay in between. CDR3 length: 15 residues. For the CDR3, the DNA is TGTGCCATCAGTGAGTCGGGACTCCTCCCAGATACGCAGTATTTT. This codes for CAISESGLLPDTQYF.

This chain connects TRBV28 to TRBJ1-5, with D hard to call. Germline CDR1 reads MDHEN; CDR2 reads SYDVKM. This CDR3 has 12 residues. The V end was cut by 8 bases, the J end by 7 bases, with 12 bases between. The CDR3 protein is CASRRSQQPQHF. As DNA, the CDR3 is TGTGCCAGCCGGAGAAGCCAACAGCCCCAGCATTTT.